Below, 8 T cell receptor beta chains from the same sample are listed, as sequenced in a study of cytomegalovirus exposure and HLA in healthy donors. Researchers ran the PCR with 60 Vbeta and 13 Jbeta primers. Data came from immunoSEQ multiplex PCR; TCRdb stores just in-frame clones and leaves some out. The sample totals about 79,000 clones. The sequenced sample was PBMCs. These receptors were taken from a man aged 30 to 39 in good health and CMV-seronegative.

The CDR3 DNA is TGTGCCAGCTCACCACTGCCCGGGCTAGCGGGAGGCACAGATACGCAGTATTTT. Translation gives CASSPLPGLAGGTDTQYF. This rearrangement joins TRBV18 to TRBJ2-3; TRBD2 matches at 10 bases. Looked up from germline, CDR1 is KGHSH and CDR2 is LQKENI. The CDR3 covers 18 residues. V lost 1 base and J lost 1; bases outside the gene matches: 8.

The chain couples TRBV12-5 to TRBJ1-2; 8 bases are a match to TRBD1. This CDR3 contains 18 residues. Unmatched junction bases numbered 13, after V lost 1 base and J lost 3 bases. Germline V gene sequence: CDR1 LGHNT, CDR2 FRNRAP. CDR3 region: CASGLGGQGKSLDYGYTF. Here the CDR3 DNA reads TGTGCTAGTGGTTTGGGCGGACAGGGCAAAAGTCTAGACTATGGCTACACCTTC.

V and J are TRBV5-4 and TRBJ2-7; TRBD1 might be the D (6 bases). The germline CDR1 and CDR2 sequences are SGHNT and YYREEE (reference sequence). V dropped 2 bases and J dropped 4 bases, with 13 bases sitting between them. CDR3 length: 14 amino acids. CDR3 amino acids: CASSFRGGVYEQYF. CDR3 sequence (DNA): TGTGCCAGCAGCTTTAGAGGGGGAGTATACGAGCAGTACTTC.

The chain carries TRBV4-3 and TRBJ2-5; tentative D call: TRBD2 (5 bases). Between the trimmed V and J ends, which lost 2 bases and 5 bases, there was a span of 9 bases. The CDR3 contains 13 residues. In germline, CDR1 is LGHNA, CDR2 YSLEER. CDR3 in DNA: TGCGCCAGCAGCCAACGGGGATCGGAGACCCAGTACTTC. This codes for CASSQRGSETQYF.

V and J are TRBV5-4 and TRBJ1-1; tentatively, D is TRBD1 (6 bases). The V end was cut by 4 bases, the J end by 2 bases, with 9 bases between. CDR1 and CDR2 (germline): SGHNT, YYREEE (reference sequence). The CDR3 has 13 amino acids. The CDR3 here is CASSHRENTEAFF. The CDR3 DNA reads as TGTGCCAGCAGCCACAGGGAAAACACTGAAGCTTTCTTT. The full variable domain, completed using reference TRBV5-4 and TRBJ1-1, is ETGVTQSPTHLIKTRGQQVTLRCSSQSGHNTVSWYQQALGQGPQFIFQYYREEENGRGNFPPRFSGLQFPNYSSELNVNALELDDSALYLCASSHRENTEAFFGQGTRLTVV.

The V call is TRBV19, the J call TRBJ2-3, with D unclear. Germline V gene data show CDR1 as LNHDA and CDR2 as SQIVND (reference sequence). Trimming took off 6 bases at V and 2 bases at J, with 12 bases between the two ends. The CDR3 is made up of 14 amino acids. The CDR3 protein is CASSPASYTDTQYF. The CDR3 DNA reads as TGTGCCAGTAGCCCAGCGTCCTACACAGATACGCAGTATTTT.

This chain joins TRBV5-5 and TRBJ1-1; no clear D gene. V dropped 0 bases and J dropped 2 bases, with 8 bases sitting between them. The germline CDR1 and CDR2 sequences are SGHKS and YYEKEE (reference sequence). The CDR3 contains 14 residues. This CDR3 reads CASSLDQANTEAFF. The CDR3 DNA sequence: TGTGCCAGCAGCTTGGATCAAGCCAACACTGAAGCTTTCTTT.

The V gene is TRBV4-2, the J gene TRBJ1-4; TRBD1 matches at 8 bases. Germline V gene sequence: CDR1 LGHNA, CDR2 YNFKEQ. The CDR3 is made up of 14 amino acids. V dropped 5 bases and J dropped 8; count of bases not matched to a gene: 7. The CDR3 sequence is CASSAQGAGEKLFF. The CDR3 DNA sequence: TGTGCCAGCAGCGCCCAGGGGGCGGGCGAAAAACTGTTTTTT.